Given below is one T cell receptor beta chain in context. Its cognate antigen has yet to be identified. Base qualities are not at hand, and no much larger clone is one base apart. Taken with the paper, the label for time point translates to: patch test 2, 6 weeks after DPC sensitization. The treatment or condition tag for this specimen amounts to: therapeutic diphenylcyclopropenone sensitization with weekly scalp DPC. At each patch-test visit, blood was drawn before the patch test was applied. Eligible patients were aged 18 to 70, diagnosed with alopecia, deemed suitable for DPC therapy, and excluded if pregnant. Total RNA was isolated from unfractionated whole blood collected in Tempus Blood RNA tubes. Libraries were prepared through RACE. The instrument was a NextSeq 500. During library preparation, unique molecular identifiers were attached to individual cDNA molecules so that TCRs could be counted quantitatively and reproducibly. For every blood RNA sample, sequencing covered both the TCR alpha and TCR beta chains. Per the original workflow: The median number of TCRs per sample was around 100,000, ranging from about 20,000 to 750,000. The Decombinator software suite was used to annotate the V, J and CDR3 of the TCR reads. For the PS versus PT1 abundance plots, all samples were subsampled to the same number of TCRs (28,000). Expanded TCRs were defined as absent before sensitization and observed at least eight times at the 2-week time point. TCRdb handled the public reads itself, with Q25 trimming in fastp and clone calling in MiXCR, and kept productive beta chains. Merged by CDR3 protein, the rows form single entries marked with the most common genes and DNA. TCRdb, rather than the study authors, made the V and J calls. For this sample there are a few hundred thousand distinct CDR3 sequences; over 6% appear just once. About 5.4% of the sample belongs to the ten largest clones.

The CDR3 holds 13 amino acids from the cysteine to the phenylalanine. The CDR3 DNA has 39 bases and is translated from base 1. CDR1 and CDR2, looked up from the germline V gene, are LGHNA and YSLEER. Cut back by 4 bases and 2 bases, the V and J ends lie 9 bases apart. This sample is part of a study of human T cells and chemical hapten exposure listed by TCRdb under 2021. Notes on the research overall: For sensitization, 2% DPC in acetone was applied to a roughly 2 cm by roughly 2 cm area of upper inner arm skin. Throughout the study period of 20 to 25 weeks, patients also received therapeutic DPC doses to the scalp every week. Patch tests used Finn chambers with 0.01% DPC on the upper back, scored after 6 days by International Contact Dermatitis Research Group standards. Most of the patients in the cohort were female, and the cohort covered alopecia areata with under or over 50% scalp involvement, alopecia totalis and alopecia universalis. Libraries were pooled for sequencing, and per-sample TCR yields varied mainly because of small differences in library volumes within the pool. The study tracked peripheral blood TCR repertoire changes in vivo during primary and secondary sensitization to the hapten diphenylcyclopropenone (DPC) in alopecia patients. Blood was sampled from patients pre-sensitization (week 0) and at 2, 6 and about 24 weeks after DPC sensitization. About 28 alopecia patients gave blood for TCR sequencing at one to four time points (pre-sensitization, 2, 6 and 24 weeks). The paper as a whole reports these results and caveats: Compared with pre-sensitization or healthy control sets, expanded TCRs formed significantly more large CDR3 similarity clusters, which is consistent with antigen-driven responses. Patch test score was positively correlated with the number of PT1 expanded TCRs, with significance at thresholds 8, 16 and 32 but not at 4. After repeated subsampling, changes were observed in the strength of the expansion versus patch-test correlation and in the threshold at which the correlation became significant. All patients had alopecia, a presumed autoimmune disease, so their immune response might differ from that of healthy individuals. The number of TCRs above 1 in 1000 frequency did not change with DPC sensitization; there was no evidence of global repertoire structure alterations.

The sequenced sample was whole blood, obtained in connection with sensitization to the hapten diphenylcyclopropenone (DPC). The receptor comes from a woman in her late teens or twenties with alopecia areata. Some clones in this sample may be carry-over from other donors' samples. Recombination joined TRBV4-3 with TRBJ2-7, with the D gene uncertain. CDR3 protein: CASSLTTAYEQYF. At the DNA level, the sequence is TGCGCCAGCAGCCTTACGACGGCCTACGAGCAGTACTTC.